This passage covers 10 T cell receptor beta chains from one sample sequenced in a study of identical twins. TCRdb passed the 5' RACE reads through MiXCR, listing each CDR3 protein once. The table records some 1,600,000 distinct CDR3 sequences, around 33% of them present only once. Sample: cord blood. These receptors all stem from a newborn girl in good health.

This clonotype has a handful of counts. A junction boundary mismatches the germline segment, possibly from a read error. The chain has TRBV13 and TRBJ1-5, with D maybe TRBD1 (6 bases). Germline CDR1 PRHDT, CDR2 FYEKMQ (reference sequence). The CDR3 contains 16 residues. The CDR3 sequence is CASGLGGGTSNQPQHF. CDR3 in DNA: TGTGCCAGCGGCTTAGGAGGGGGGACTAGCAATCAGCCCCAGCATTTT.

This clonotype was counted only a few times. The V gene is TRBV10-3, the J gene TRBJ2-2; D is unclear. This CDR3 comprises 13 residues. Per the germline V gene, CDR1 is ENHRY and CDR2 is SYGVKD. V dropped 4 bases and J dropped 3 bases, with 6 bases sitting between them. The CDR3 loop reads CAISGHHTGELFF. Written as DNA, the CDR3 is TGTGCCATCAGTGGACACCACACCGGGGAGCTGTTTTTT.

This clonotype was detected ten times or more. The V gene is TRBV6-1, the J gene TRBJ1-2, with 8 bases lining up with TRBD1. The CDR3 sequence is 13 residues long. V shed 6 bases, J shed 2 bases, and the junction held 2 bases outside the gene matches. Germline loops: CDR1 MNHNS, CDR2 SASEGT. The CDR3 sequence: CASRAGGNYGYTF. The DNA for the CDR3 is TGTGCCAGCAGGGCAGGGGGCAACTATGGCTACACCTTC.

V gene TRBV3-1 combines with J gene TRBJ2-5, with 8 bases that match TRBD1. Germline trimming cut 4 bases from V and 2 bases from J; bases unmatched to any gene: 6. CDR1 LGHDT and CDR2 YNNKEL come from the germline V gene (reference sequence). The CDR3 runs to 15 residues. CDR3 sequence (DNA): TGTGCCAGCAGCCCGACAGGGGCCCGACAAGAGACCCAGTACTTC. Translated: CASSPTGARQETQYF.

The chain employs TRBV28 and TRBJ1-2, with a weak D call TRBD1 (5 bases). The CDR3 consists of 14 residues. V lost 5 bases to trimming and J lost 5 bases, with 15 bases between them. CDR1 is MDHEN and CDR2 is SYDVKM in the germline V gene. The CDR3 DNA follows: TGTGCCAGCAGTCGCCGGGACGGGGTTTATGGCTACACCTTC. It encodes CASSRRDGVYGYTF.

Many counts were recorded for this clonotype. Compared with germline, one end of the junction differs, possibly owing to a read error. The V gene is TRBV5-1, the J gene TRBJ2-5; D unclear. This CDR3 has 12 residues. Germline V gene lookup returns CDR1 SGHRS and CDR2 YFSETQ. The CDR3 nucleotides are TGTGCCAGCAGCTTGCCCTCGGAGACCCAGTACTTC. As protein: CASSLPSETQYF.

On this clonotype itself: One end of the junction does not line up with germline, which may come from a read error. The genes are TRBV15 and TRBJ2-2, with D possibly called TRBD1 or TRBD2 (5 bases each). The germline V gene encodes CDR1 LNHNV and CDR2 YYDKDF (reference sequence). The CDR3 has 14 amino acids. In DNA form, the CDR3 reads TGTGCCACCAGCAGAGAGATGGTCACCGGGGACCTGTTTTTT. The encoded protein is CATSREMVTGDLFF.

V gene TRBV7-9 combines with J gene TRBJ2-1, with 8 nucleotides matching TRBD2. Trimming at V came to 10 bases and at J to 8 bases, leaving 10 bases not matched to a gene. The CDR3 consists of 13 residues. CDR1 is SEHNR and CDR2 is FQNEAQ in the germline V gene (reference sequence). The CDR3: CAITTGRGDEQFF. DNA of the CDR3: TGTGCCATTACAACCGGGAGGGGCGATGAGCAGTTCTTC. The full variable domain, its missing parts supplied by reference TRBV7-9 and TRBJ2-1, is DTGVSQNPRHKITKRGQNVTFRCDPISEHNRLYWYRQTLGQGPEFLTYFQNEAQLEKSRLLSDRFSAERPKGSFSTLEIQRTEQGDSAMYLCAITTGRGDEQFFGPGTRLTVL.

This clonotype was seen a handful of times. Germline is not matched at one junction end, which may reflect a read error. The chain links TRBV27 to TRBJ2-5; no clear D. The assigned J gene may be wrong: the sequence end matches TRBJ2-7 better. The CDR3 runs 14 residues. The germline gives CDR1 MNHEY, CDR2 SMNVEV (reference sequence). CDR3 coding DNA: TGTGCCAGCAGTGCGCAGGCCTACTCCCACGAGCAGTACTTC. Residues: CASSAQAYSHEQYF.

The chain recombines TRBV7-9 with TRBJ1-6; D gene unclear. The V gene's germline CDR1 is SEHNR and CDR2 FQNEAQ (reference sequence). The V end lost 3 bases, the J end lost 10 bases, and 13 bases lay between the germline ends. The CDR3 contains 14 residues. In DNA form, the CDR3 reads TGTGCCAGCAGCTTGCCAGCCCGGGAATCACCCCTCCACTTT. It yields the protein CASSLPARESPLHF.